Listed here are 23 T cell receptor beta chains from one sample, sequenced in a study of T cell changes during pregnancy in multiple sclerosis. The table came from immunoSEQ multiplex PCR; TCRdb's copy has only in-frame clones and leaves some out. The repertoire has 90,000 to 120,000 clones, 90% to 95% of them found once; the top ten carry 0.7% to 0.9%. The sample here was peripheral blood, taken before pregnancy. These receptors came from a female donor with multiple sclerosis, enrolled in a pregnancy study.

This clone was counted only a few times. The gene calls are TRBV11-2 and TRBJ2-2; a possible D gene is TRBD2 (5 bases). CDR3 length equals 14 residues. Trimming removed 1 base at V and 6 bases at J, with 9 bases between. Germline assignment: CDR1 SGHAT and CDR2 FQNNGV. Written as DNA, the CDR3 is TGTGCCAGCAGCTTAGGGGTAGCGTCCGGGGAGCTGTTTTTT. Protein product: CASSLGVASGELFF.

This chain joins TRBV6-1 and TRBJ2-7; 7 bases agree with TRBD1. Germline values: CDR1 MNHNS, CDR2 SASEGT. This CDR3 contains 13 residues. The V gene end was trimmed by 6 bases and the J gene end by 1 base; junction bases not matched to a gene: 3. CDR3 DNA: TGTGCCAGCAGAGGGGGCAGGTCCTACGAGCAGTACTTC. It specifies CASRGGRSYEQYF.

The J gene is TRBJ2-5, the V gene TRBV4-2, with 7 bases identical to TRBD2. This CDR3 is 14 amino acids long. Losses at the gene ends were 6 bases for V and 5 bases for J; bases not matched to a gene: 9. The germline CDR1 and CDR2 sequences are LGHNA and YNFKEQ. The CDR3 nucleotides read TGTGCCAGCAGTTCGGGGGGAGTTCTTGAGACCCAGTACTTC. Protein sequence: CASSSGGVLETQYF.

This chain links TRBV7-2 with TRBJ1-3; D is undetermined. This CDR3 is built from 14 residues. Trimming pared 1 base from V and 4 bases from J, leaving 8 bases between. Per the germline V gene, CDR1 is SGHTA and CDR2 is FQGNSA. The CDR3 DNA is TGTGCCAGCAGCTTAGGAGGGCTGGGAAACACCATATATTTT. Translated, it gives CASSLGGLGNTIYF.

The chain links TRBV11-3 to TRBJ2-1; TRBD2 matches 8 bases. V shed 6 bases and J 10 bases; nucleotides not matched to a gene: 17. The CDR3 is made up of 16 amino acids. Per germline, CDR1 SGHNT and CDR2 YENEEA. The CDR3 is CASSSRGGEGRDEQFF. The CDR3 coding sequence is TGTGCCAGCAGTTCCCGGGGGGGGGAGGGCCGTGACGAGCAGTTCTTC. Filled out from reference TRBV11-3 and TRBJ2-1, the complete variable domain reads EAGVVQSPRYKIIEKKQPVAFWCNPISGHNTLYWYLQNLGQGPELLIRYENEEAVDDSQLPKDRFSAERLKGVDSTLKIQPAELGDSAVYLCASSSRGGEGRDEQFFGPGTRLTVL.

This chain joins TRBV4-1 and TRBJ2-3; no clear D gene. Trimming removed 1 base at V and 3 bases at J, with 8 bases between. The germline CDR1 and CDR2 sequences are MGHRA and YSYEKL. CDR3 length equals 14 residues. The chain's CDR3 is CASSQGRQTDTQYF. CDR3 sequence (DNA): TGCGCCAGCAGCCAAGGCCGACAAACAGATACGCAGTATTTT.

Comment on this clone: The same CDR3 is also encoded by other DNA sequences in this sample. The chain has TRBV29-1 and TRBJ2-7; 12 bases fit TRBD2. This CDR3 comprises 13 residues. The germline V gene encodes CDR1 SQVTM and CDR2 ANQGSEA. The V and J ends lost 5 bases and 4 bases, in that order; junction bases with no gene match: 3. CDR3 bases: TGCAGCGTTAGGCTAGCGGGGGGGTACGAGCAGTACTTC. This translates into CSVRLAGGYEQYF.

This chain joins TRBV28 and TRBJ2-7; 8 bases map to TRBD1. CDR1 is MDHEN and CDR2 is SYDVKM in the germline V gene. Unmatched junction bases numbered 3, after V lost 3 bases and J lost 5 bases. The CDR3 extends over 13 amino acids. The CDR3, as DNA: TGTGCCAGCAGTTTCGGACAGGGCAACGAGCAGTACTTC. Translation gives CASSFGQGNEQYF.

The V and J genes are TRBV4-3 and TRBJ1-3; possibly TRBD1 for D (5 bases). The germline V gene has CDR1 LGHNA and CDR2 YSLEER. The CDR3 sequence is 16 residues long. V dropped 2 bases and J dropped 0 bases, with 11 bases sitting between them. The CDR3 nucleotides read TGCGCCAGCAGCCAAACGGACACGACCTCTGGAAACACCATATATTTT. Translation: CASSQTDTTSGNTIYF.

J is TRBJ2-7 and V is TRBV13; TRBD2 is a possible D gene (5 bases). The CDR3 has 13 residues. Germline V lookup: CDR1 PRHDT, CDR2 FYEKMQ (reference sequence). The V end lost 0 bases, the J end lost 7 bases, and 10 bases lay between the germline ends. CDR3 DNA: TGTGCCAGCAGCTTAGGCCTTCGGGGAGAGCAGTACTTC. Protein product: CASSLGLRGEQYF.

This sequence joins TRBV10-3 and TRBJ2-7; 9 positions match TRBD2. Unmatched junction bases numbered 4, after V lost 10 bases and J lost 0 bases. The CDR3 spans 13 residues. The germline V gene encodes CDR1 ENHRY and CDR2 SYGVKD. The CDR3 DNA follows: TGTGCCACCCGGACTAGCGACTCCTACGAGCAGTACTTC. Its translation: CATRTSDSYEQYF.

The gene calls are TRBV7-9 and TRBJ1-2; D is perhaps TRBD1 (6 bases). V gave up 4 bases and J gave up 6 bases, with 15 bases separating them. This CDR3 is 14 amino acids long. Germline loops: CDR1 SEHNR, CDR2 FQNEAQ (reference sequence). CDR3 sequence: CASSSTTGRNGYTF. CDR3 bases: TGTGCCAGCAGCTCGACGACAGGAAGGAATGGCTACACCTTC.

This clone was counted once. The chain has TRBV30 and TRBJ1-4, with D uncertain. CDR3 length equals 15 residues. V was shortened by 5 bases and J by 5 bases, with 18 bases between the two germline ends. Germline V gives CDR1 GTSNPN, CDR2 SVGIG (reference sequence). CDR3 protein: CAWALRLGPNEKLFF. The CDR3 DNA is TGTGCCTGGGCCCTACGCCTGGGCCCCAATGAAAAACTGTTTTTT.

The V and J genes are TRBV2 and TRBJ2-7; D is undetermined. The CDR3 extends over 13 amino acids. Germline-derived CDR1 and CDR2 are SNHLY and FYNNEI. The V end lost 3 bases, the J end lost 4 bases, and 10 bases lay between the germline ends. The CDR3 nucleotides read TGTGCCAGCAGTGACCCTAGGTTGTACGAGCAGTACTTC. Protein sequence: CASSDPRLYEQYF.

This rearrangement joins TRBV7-6 to TRBJ1-5, with TRBD1 matching over 11 bases. This CDR3 contains 15 residues. Germline V gene data show CDR1 as SGHVS and CDR2 as FNYEAQ. The ends lost 3 bases at V and 7 bases at J; junction bases unmatched: 5. The CDR3 reads CASSFGTGGQQPQHF. The DNA of the CDR3 is TGTGCCAGCAGCTTTGGGACAGGGGGACAACAGCCCCAGCATTTT.

The gene calls are TRBV27 and TRBJ1-1, with 8 nucleotides matching TRBD1. The germline V gene has CDR1 MNHEY and CDR2 SMNVEV (reference sequence). V shed 6 bases and J 0 bases; nucleotides not matched to a gene: 6. The CDR3 sequence is 15 residues long. CDR3 amino acids: CASSLQGAMNTEAFF. The CDR3 nucleotides read TGTGCCAGCAGCCTCCAGGGGGCCATGAACACTGAAGCTTTCTTT.

The chain uses TRBV12-5 and TRBJ1-5; 9 bases map to TRBD1. Germline V gene data show CDR1 as LGHNT and CDR2 as FRNRAP. The CDR3 runs 14 residues. The V segment lost 5 bases and the J segment 5 bases; nucleotides outside the gene matches: 4. The CDR3: CASGPDRGDQPQHF. The CDR3 region has the DNA TGTGCTAGTGGTCCGGACAGGGGAGATCAGCCCCAGCATTTT. Full variable domain (missing parts from reference TRBV12-5 and TRBJ1-5): DARVTQTPRHKVTEMGQEVTMRCQPILGHNTVFWYRQTMMQGLELLAYFRNRAPLDDSGMPKDRFSAEMPDATLATLKIQPSEPRDSAVYFCASGPDRGDQPQHFGDGTRLSIL.

The chain has TRBV4-1 and TRBJ2-1; TRBD2 aligns across 11 bases. The germline V gene has CDR1 MGHRA and CDR2 YSYEKL. This CDR3 comprises 16 residues. The V and J ends lost 3 bases and 4 bases, in that order; junction bases with no gene match: 5. In DNA form, the CDR3 reads TGCGCCAGCAGCCATAGCGGGAGGGCAGCATACAATGAGCAGTTCTTC. Translating gives CASSHSGRAAYNEQFF.

This chain connects TRBV29-1 to TRBJ1-3; D might be TRBD1 (5 bases). This CDR3 contains 13 residues. Germline CDR1 and CDR2: SQVTM and ANQGSEA. Trimming removed 7 bases at V and 2 bases at J, with 12 bases between. Here the CDR3 reads CSAQGAAGNTIYF. The CDR3 nucleotides read TGCAGCGCCCAAGGGGCGGCTGGAAACACCATATATTTT. Using reference TRBV29-1 and TRBJ1-3 for the parts outside the CDR3, the full variable domain is SAVISQKPSRDICQRGTSLTIQCQVDSQVTMMFWYRQQPGQSLTLIATANQGSEATYESGFVIDKFPISRPNLTFSTLTVSNMSPEDSSIYLCSAQGAAGNTIYFGEGSWLTVV.

J is TRBJ2-7 and V is TRBV6-1; TRBD2 agrees at 9 bases. This CDR3 is built from 16 residues. J gave up 3 bases and V 1 base, and 7 bases lay outside the gene matches. The V gene's germline CDR1 is MNHNS and CDR2 SASEGT. For the CDR3, the DNA is TGTGCCAGCAGTGAAGAAATAGCGGGAGCTCACTACGAGCAGTACTTC. Amino acids: CASSEEIAGAHYEQYF.

The chain employs TRBV9 and TRBJ2-1, with D hard to call. The CDR3 consists of 16 residues. Trimming cost V 0 bases and J 0 bases, with 10 bases left between them. From germline, CDR1 is SGDLS and CDR2 YYNGEE. CDR3 sequence: CASSVGKRNSYNEQFF. The CDR3 DNA sequence: TGTGCCAGCAGCGTAGGTAAGCGAAACTCCTACAATGAGCAGTTCTTC.

This chain connects TRBV4-3 to TRBJ2-1, with 10 positions matching TRBD2. CDR1 is LGHNA, CDR2 YSLEER, per germline. With V trimmed by 2 bases and J by 6 bases, 7 bases remained unmatched. This CDR3 comprises 16 residues. Written as DNA, the CDR3 is TGCGCCAGCAGCCAAACCCTAGCGGGAGCCGGCAATGAGCAGTTCTTC. It encodes CASSQTLAGAGNEQFF.

The chain is built from TRBV7-2 and TRBJ2-7, with 9 bases that match TRBD1. CDR3 size: 15 residues. V lost 3 bases and J lost 4; bases outside the gene matches: 7. Looked up from germline, CDR1 is SGHTA and CDR2 is FQGNSA. The CDR3 region is CASSFSGTGRYEQYF. The CDR3 nucleotides are TGTGCCAGCAGCTTCTCCGGGACAGGGAGATACGAGCAGTACTTC. The full variable domain, rest sourced from reference TRBV7-2 and TRBJ2-7, is GAGVSQSPSNKVTEKGKDVELRCDPISGHTALYWYRQSLGQGLEFLIYFQGNSAPDKSGLPSDRFSAERTGGSVSTLTIQRTQQEDSAVYLCASSFSGTGRYEQYFGPGTRLTVT.